A selection of T cell receptor beta chains follows, all from one sample in a study of metastatic and nonmetastatic thyroid tumors. TCRdb re-called the PCR reads through MiXCR. The data contain some 15,000 clones, around 29% of them singletons. Sequencing was carried out using tumor tissue. The receptors come from a female donor with papillary thyroid cancer or a benign thyroid nodule (not recorded which). Some clones in this sample may be carry-over from other donors' samples. Both conserved end residues are trimmed from each CDR3.

>TRBJ2-1|TRBV2
ARRGEGSYNEQF
>TRBJ2-7|TRBV28
ATQGGHSYEQY
>TRBJ2-5|TRBV6-2/TRBV6-3
ASGPLAELQETQY
>TRBJ2-7|TRBV24-1
ATSVSGAQEQY
>TRBJ2-6|TRBV28
ASGRQPASGANVLT
>TRBJ2-7|TRBV3-1
ASSHRVFGQY
>TRBJ2-2|TRBV9
ASSVSWDTGELF
>TRBJ2-7|TRBV20-1
SARVAGGPSYEQY
>TRBJ2-5|TRBV12-3/TRBV12-4
ASSLSETQY
>TRBJ1-5|TRBV2
ASSYRTDQPQH
>TRBJ2-3|TRBV7-8
ASSSGQGSSTDTQY
>TRBJ2-1|TRBV20-1
SASKGNEQF
>TRBJ2-3|TRBV7-2
ASSVTTSTDTQY
>TRBJ2-7|TRBV12-3/TRBV12-4
ASRDGNNDEQY
>TRBJ2-5|TRBV7-8
ASIRTGGETQY
>TRBJ1-2|TRBV20-1
SAGDQTGYGYT
>TRBJ2-7|TRBV20-1
SGGQGGSEQY
>TRBJ2-3|TRBV30
AWRDSGGAIDTQY
>TRBJ2-1|TRBV20-1
SARGLAGSGEQF
>TRBJ2-7|TRBV20-1
SARDRSEQY
>TRBJ1-1|TRBV6-1
AAQGAGTEAF
>TRBJ2-2|TRBV7-3
ASSLQGARGTGELF
>TRBJ2-7|TRBV30
AWRGPGTGKHEQY
>TRBJ2-3|TRBV9
ASSVVGGETPDTQY
>TRBJ1-1|TRBV28
ASSLSPGTGPNTEAF
>TRBJ2-3|TRBV6-1
ASSEKDLRDTQY
>TRBJ2-3|TRBV7-2
ASSFPTVDTQY
>TRBJ2-7|TRBV6-2/TRBV6-3
ASSYSRRDNSYEQY
>TRBJ1-2|TRBV4-3
ASSPAWQVAYGYT
>TRBJ2-7|TRBV19
ASSLSGSEQY
>TRBJ2-1|TRBV4-2
ASSPDWNEQF
>TRBJ2-7|TRBV4-3
ASSPNPGGNYEQY
>TRBJ2-7|TRBV7-8
ASSLGPVSYEQY
>TRBJ2-1|TRBV20-1
SAPPVDSSYNEQF
>TRBJ1-2|TRBV5-5
ASSLVQGLNYGYT
>TRBJ1-2|TRBV14
ASSSPGSNYGYT
>TRBJ2-1|TRBV6-2/TRBV6-3
ASSLAGVIDNEQF
>TRBJ2-3|TRBV7-2
ASSSGQGAMGTDTQY
>TRBJ1-1|TRBV19
ASSPGPRAEAF
>TRBJ1-6|TRBV5-1
ASSFSPGADSPLH
>TRBJ2-1|TRBV10-3
AISLRDASSYNEQF